This T cell receptor (beta chain) was identified in a study of blood T cell repertoires in COVID-19. The overall study: From T cells, B-cell-depleted T cells, or PBMCs came the material, which was cDNA or gDNA.

With V trimmed by 9 bases and J by 3 bases, 14 bases remained unmatched. CDR3 length: 17 residues. CDR1 is LNHDA and CDR2 is SQIVND in the germline V gene (reference sequence). As processed by the authors: It was from reference gene primer amplification that nucleated cell counts were estimated. Method: immunoSEQ multiplex PCR; TCRdb's copy keeps in-frame clones and lacks some. D and trimming were read from the DNA, whereas the V and J calls and clone size are those reported in that table. Of approximately 170,000 clones in the sample, 80% to 90% are singletons; the top ten hold approximately 2%. Sequencing used peripheral blood. V usage is TRBV19 and J usage is TRBJ2-3; 11 nucleotides align to TRBD2. The receptor's source is a man aged 18 to 29 who had recovered from COVID-19. In DNA, the CDR3 is TGTGCCAGCAGGGACTCTACTAGCGGGAGTAGAACAGATACGCAGTATTTT. It yields the protein CASRDSTSGSRTDTQYF.